These 5 T cell receptor beta chains originate from one sample sequenced in a study of T-cell reconstitution after alpha-beta-depleted transplantation in children. As it was prepared, the TCRbeta library received unique molecular identifiers. One entry per CDR3 protein results from TCRdb running MiXCR on the PCR reads. The sample shows 350,000 to 450,000 distinct CDR3 sequences, more than 10% of them seen only once. The sample here was PBMCs, taken from the stem cell graft. Source of these receptors: a human donor who donated a stem cell graft to a child with Fanconi anemia.

This clonotype was observed many times. The V and J genes are TRBV4-2 and TRBJ1-1, with 7 bases fitting TRBD1. The germline V gene has CDR1 LGHNA and CDR2 YNFKEQ. V lost 3 bases and J lost 3; bases outside the gene matches: 1. The CDR3 spans 13 residues. Here the CDR3 reads CASSQGTDTEAFF. For the CDR3, the DNA is TGTGCCAGCAGCCAGGGGACAGACACTGAAGCTTTCTTT.

V gene TRBV12-3 or TRBV12-4 combines with J gene TRBJ1-5; the D is unclear. The CDR3 is made up of 12 amino acids. V lost 4 bases and J 4 bases, leaving 5 bases between the germline ends. The CDR3 coding sequence is TGTGCCAGCAGTTCGGCTAATCAGCCCCAGCATTTT. This gives the protein CASSSANQPQHF.

V gene TRBV13 combines with J gene TRBJ2-3; D possibly matches TRBD1 or TRBD2 (5 bases each). The CDR3 contains 15 residues. Germline V lookup: CDR1 PRHDT, CDR2 FYEKMQ (reference sequence). Between the trimmed V and J ends, which lost 8 bases and 2 bases, there was a span of 17 bases. As DNA, the CDR3 is TGTGCCAGCGGCCTAGGGCAGGGACCCACAGATACGCAGTATTTT. It codes for CASGLGQGPTDTQYF.

This chain uses TRBV10-2 with TRBJ1-1; 7 bases are a match to TRBD1. Losses at the gene ends were 11 bases for V and 4 bases for J; bases not matched to a gene: 16. This CDR3 is 15 amino acids long. Looked up from germline, CDR1 is WSHSY and CDR2 is SAAADI. CDR3 in DNA: TGCGCCGCCTCAGGGGGAGCCTTACGGGGCACTGAAGCTTTCTTT. Protein sequence: CAASGGALRGTEAFF.

This clonotype was seen more than once but under ten times. This chain connects TRBV5-5 to TRBJ1-1; no clear D gene. Germline lookup yields CDR1 SGHKS and CDR2 YYEKEE (reference sequence). This CDR3 spans 14 amino acids. V was shortened by 4 bases and J by 5 bases, with 15 bases between the two germline ends. The CDR3 DNA is TGTGCCAGCAGCCGAGAATTAACACAGACTGAAGCTTTCTTT. This codes for CASSRELTQTEAFF.